Sequencing of this TCR beta chain was carried out in a study of blood T cell repertoires in COVID-19. Study-level information: Samples representing acute and convalescent COVID-19 were sourced from the United States, Italy and Spain. Nucleic acid was either cDNA or gDNA, and it came from T cells, B-cell-depleted T cells, or PBMCs.

Per the authors' pipeline: The authors estimated nucleated cell counts from reference gene primer amplification. Clones were read by immunoSEQ multiplex PCR, and TCRdb kept only the in-frame ones, dropping some. V and J calls and clone size are given by that table; D and trimming were obtained from the DNA. Of tens of thousands of clones in the sample, more than 85% are singletons; the top ten hold roughly 0.93%. CDR1 SGHRS and CDR2 YFSETQ come from the germline V gene. The CDR3 covers 18 residues. After removal of 0 bases from V and 2 bases from J, the junction contained 13 bases not matched to a gene.

Sequencing was carried out using peripheral blood. The rearrangement joins TRBV5-1 to TRBJ2-5; 7 positions agree with TRBD1. The receptor was isolated from a male donor with active COVID-19. CDR3 DNA sequence: TGCGCCAGCAGCTTGGGGGGGACAGTCTTTAGTTTTCAAGAGACCCAGTACTTC. It yields the protein CASSLGGTVFSFQETQYF.